Listed below are T cell receptor beta chains from one sample, sequenced in a study of T cell responses to AZD1222 COVID-19 vaccine. This table comes from immunoSEQ multiplex PCR, and its TCRdb copy is limited to in-frame clones, with some not included. The table lists some 130,000 clones, about 93% of them singletons. The source was peripheral blood, collected on day 0 of AZD1222 vaccination. The receptors come from an adult in good health. CDR3s include the opening cysteine and the closing phenylalanine or tryptophan. A D gene is named only where the DNA matches it firmly. Size values are once, few and many counts, or a class for expanded clones, and some rows have none.

v_call	j_call	clone_size	d_call	cdr3_aa	cdr3_nt
TRBV5-1	TRBJ2-3	.	.	CASSQVSDTQYF	TGCGCCAGCAGCCAGGTATCAGATACGCAGTATTTT
TRBV27	TRBJ2-3	.	.	CASSLQGWGDTQYF	TGTGCCAGCAGTTTGCAGGGGTGGGGAGATACGCAGTATTTT
TRBV19	TRBJ1-5	.	.	CASTPTGAVFDQPQHF	TGTGCCAGTACTCCAACCGGCGCCGTTTTTGATCAGCCCCAGCATTTT
TRBV3-1/TRBV3-2	TRBJ2-2	.	TRBD2	CASSQDLASGRLFF	TGTGCCAGCAGCCAAGATTTGGCTAGCGGGAGACTGTTTTTT
TRBV4-1	TRBJ1-2	.	.	CASSQPGTNYGYTF	TGCGCCAGCAGCCAACCCGGAACTAACTATGGCTACACCTTC
TRBV9	TRBJ2-1	.	.	CASSVSNEQFF	TGTGCCAGCAGCGTTTCGAATGAGCAGTTCTTC
TRBV28	TRBJ2-1	once	.	CASRISGPSYNEQFF	TGTGCCAGCAGAATTAGCGGTCCCTCCTACAATGAGCAGTTCTTC
TRBV18	TRBJ1-2	.	TRBD1	CASSLDRDLNYGYTF	TGTGCCAGCTCCCTGGACAGGGACCTTAACTATGGCTACACCTTC
TRBV27	TRBJ2-3	.	TRBD2	CASSWQGGSFADTQYF	TGTGCCAGCAGTTGGCAGGGCGGGAGTTTCGCAGATACGCAGTATTTT
TRBV28	TRBJ2-7	once	.	CASSFRERYEQYF	TGTGCCAGCAGTTTCAGGGAGAGATACGAGCAGTACTTC
TRBV27	TRBJ1-1	.	TRBD1	CASSWTGRSTEAFF	TGTGCCAGCAGTTGGACAGGCCGATCCACTGAAGCTTTCTTT
TRBV5-6	TRBJ1-1	.	.	CASSFTGGKTEAFF	TGTGCCAGCAGCTTTACGGGGGGGAAGACTGAAGCTTTCTTT
TRBV21-1	TRBJ1-1	.	.	CASPVNTEAFF	TGTGCCAGCCCGGTTAACACTGAAGCTTTCTTT
TRBV7-9	TRBJ2-1	.	.	CASSLYVGGIFKFF	TGTGCCAGCAGCTTATATGTGGGAGGCATCTTTAAGTTCTTC
TRBV19	TRBJ1-2	once	.	CASSPQGFYGYTF	TGTGCCAGTAGTCCACAGGGCTTTTATGGCTACACCTTC
TRBV5-6	TRBJ1-2	.	.	CASSRFSGDYGYTF	TGTGCCAGCAGCCGCTTCTCAGGGGACTATGGCTACACCTTC
TRBV6-1	TRBJ2-3	.	TRBD1	CASSDLQGATQYF	TGTGCCAGCAGTGACCTACAGGGGGCTACGCAGTATTTT
TRBV7-9	TRBJ2-3	.	.	CASSFTGTTDTQYF	TGTGCCAGCAGCTTCACGGGAACCACAGATACGCAGTATTTT
TRBV5-1	TRBJ1-5	.	TRBD1	CASSPGTAGQPQHF	TGCGCCAGCAGCCCCGGGACAGCGGGTCAGCCCCAGCATTTT
TRBV6-5	TRBJ1-3	.	.	CASNLDAASGNTIYF	TGTGCCAGCAACTTAGACGCAGCCTCTGGAAACACCATATATTTT
TRBV5-1	TRBJ2-1	.	.	CASSPGPRERNEQFF	TGCGCCAGCAGCCCGGGACCCCGGGAGAGGAATGAGCAGTTCTTC
TRBV24-1	TRBJ1-1	once	TRBD1	CATRKGQGDTEAFF	TGTGCCACCAGGAAGGGACAGGGGGACACTGAAGCTTTCTTT
TRBV4-1	TRBJ1-5	.	.	CASSQPQGLGQPQHF	TGCGCCAGCAGCCAACCTCAGGGGCTCGGTCAGCCCCAGCATTTT
TRBV11-2	TRBJ1-2	.	.	CASSPSTAGYGYTF	TGTGCCAGCAGCCCATCGACAGCGGGGTATGGCTACACCTTC
TRBV3-1/TRBV3-2	TRBJ2-7	few	.	CASSQEGWPTYEQYF	TGTGCCAGCAGCCAAGAAGGCTGGCCAACCTACGAGCAGTACTTC
TRBV24-1	TRBJ2-5	.	TRBD2	CAKTSGTPQETQYF	TGTGCCAAGACTAGCGGGACGCCCCAAGAGACCCAGTACTTC
TRBV27	TRBJ2-5	.	.	CASSLEKQETQYF	TGTGCCAGCAGTTTAGAAAAACAAGAGACCCAGTACTTC
TRBV5-1	TRBJ1-1	.	.	CASSLDGLMNTEAFF	TGCGCCAGCAGCTTGGATGGACTGATGAACACTGAAGCTTTCTTT
TRBV25-1	TRBJ2-1	.	TRBD1	CASARRDRGVYEQFF	TGTGCCAGCGCCCGCCGGGACAGGGGGGTCTATGAGCAGTTCTTC
TRBV7-3	TRBJ2-1	.	TRBD2	CASSATSGSGNEQFF	TGTGCCAGCAGCGCAACTAGCGGGAGTGGTAATGAGCAGTTCTTC
TRBV5-1	TRBJ1-1	.	.	CASSSRDPTPEAFF	TGCGCCAGCAGCTCCCGGGACCCCACCCCTGAAGCTTTCTTT
TRBV13	TRBJ1-2	.	.	CASSLRGIDYGYTF	TGTGCCAGCAGCTTAAGAGGGATTGACTATGGCTACACCTTC
TRBV28	TRBJ2-4	.	TRBD2	CASSTPVRREGLAKNIQYF	TGTGCCAGCAGTACCCCTGTTCGGCGGGAGGGGCTAGCCAAAAACATTCAGTACTTC